This T cell receptor (beta chain) was captured in a study of neurological immune-mediated disorders. General study points: HTLV-1-associated myelopathy had the most TCR clonal expansion, and multiple sclerosis had the least, less than healthy controls.

Time point reported: longitudinal time-point 3. Via MiXCR, TCRdb re-called the 5' RACE reads, giving one row per CDR3 protein. Of approximately 100,000 distinct CDR3 sequences listed, 9.5% to 14% are singletons. This clonotype was counted at least ten times. Antigen specificity is unknown. What was sequenced was PBMCs. The source of this sequence is a female donor with HTLV-1-associated myelopathy (HAM/TSP).

CDR3: CARTGTSGLFQETQYF. CDR3 DNA: TGCGCCAGAACCGGGACTAGCGGGCTTTTCCAAGAGACCCAGTACTTC. The genes are TRBV5-1 and TRBJ2-5; 12 nucleotides line up with TRBD2. The ends lost 8 bases at V and 1 base at J; junction bases unmatched: 9. The germline CDR1 and CDR2 sequences are SGHRS and YFSETQ. This CDR3 spans 16 amino acids.